The 4 T cell receptor beta chains reported below all come from one sample, sequenced in a study of blood T cells in healthy people across ages. Primers used in a second PCR of about 6 to 11 cycles were a sample-barcoded 5' primer and a J-beta primer mix. TCRdb re-called the 5' RACE reads through MiXCR, storing one row per CDR3 protein. The sample lists hundreds of thousands of distinct CDR3 sequences; more than 25% were seen once. Sequencing was carried out using blood. These receptor sequences come from an elderly woman in good health.

The table lists this clonotype with many counts. This chain joins TRBV24-1 and TRBJ2-5; D is uncertain. The CDR3 extends over 14 amino acids. Germline values: CDR1 KGHDR, CDR2 SFDVKD. V lost 4 bases and J 5 bases, leaving 13 bases between the germline ends. As DNA, the CDR3 is TGTGCCACCAGTGACCCCGGCCGGGTGGAGACCCAGTACTTC. This translates into CATSDPGRVETQYF.

There are many counts of this clonotype. The chain is built from TRBV20-1 and TRBJ2-3; TRBD1 might be the D (6 bases). Germline V CDR1 and CDR2: DFQATT, SNEGSKA (reference sequence). The CDR3 sequence is 13 residues long. Trimming took off 7 bases at V and 3 bases at J, with 14 bases between the two ends. The CDR3 is CSGEGGKTDTQYF. For the CDR3, the DNA is TGCAGTGGAGAAGGGGGTAAAACAGATACGCAGTATTTT.

The CDR3 bases are TGTGCCAGCAGTTCTGTGGGACAGGGGGAAACTGAAGCTTTCTTT. It is translated as CASSSVGQGETEAFF. The V and J genes are TRBV6-6 and TRBJ1-1; the match to TRBD1 covers 11 bases. This CDR3 region has 15 residues. Germline loops: CDR1 MNHNY, CDR2 SVGAGI (reference sequence). V lost 4 bases to trimming and J lost 5 bases; unmatched junction nucleotides: 6.

The chain links TRBV5-1 to TRBJ1-4; TRBD1 agrees at 7 bases. Germline V gene lookup returns CDR1 SGHRS and CDR2 YFSETQ. The length of the CDR3 is 15 residues. After removal of 0 bases from V and 5 bases from J, the junction contained 4 bases not matched to a gene. The CDR3 protein is CASSLEGQQNEKLFF. CDR3 DNA sequence: TGCGCCAGCAGCTTGGAGGGACAGCAAAATGAAAAACTGTTTTTT.